The 27 T cell receptor beta chains below all came from one sample that was sequenced in a study of STAT5B mutations in CD4+ large granular lymphocyte leukemia. Libraries were prepared by immunoSEQ multiplex PCR; TCRdb keeps only in-frame clonotypes and omits some of them. This table has more than 20,000 clones, roughly 79% appearing once. What was sequenced was CD4+ T cells from blood buffy coats. These receptors were obtained from a human donor in good health.

The CDR3 sequence is CSVDVWGGPSGVSYNEQFF. CDR3 DNA sequence: TGCAGCGTTGACGTATGGGGGGGACCTAGCGGGGTCTCCTACAATGAGCAGTTCTTC. This sequence joins TRBV29-1 and TRBJ2-1; 9 positions match TRBD2. The germline V gene has CDR1 SQVTM and CDR2 ANQGSEA. V lost 3 bases, J lost 0 bases, and 15 bases stayed unmatched. The CDR3 has 19 amino acids.

The gene calls are TRBV29-1 and TRBJ1-1; D perhaps matches TRBD1 (5 bases). This CDR3 has 13 residues. The germline CDR1 and CDR2 sequences are SQVTM and ANQGSEA. The germline V and J ends were trimmed by 7 bases and 0 bases, with 12 bases remaining between them. CDR3 nucleotides: TGCAGCGCCGGGACCACCTTGAACACTGAAGCTTTCTTT. This codes for CSAGTTLNTEAFF. The full variable domain, in which reference TRBV29-1 and TRBJ1-1 provide the parts outside the CDR3, is SAVISQKPSRDICQRGTSLTIQCQVDSQVTMMFWYRQQPGQSLTLIATANQGSEATYESGFVIDKFPISRPNLTFSTLTVSNMSPEDSSIYLCSAGTTLNTEAFFGQGTRLTVV.

The V call is TRBV12-5, the J call TRBJ2-3; 10 bases are a match to TRBD2. CDR1 is LGHNT and CDR2 is FRNRAP in the germline V gene. V dropped 5 bases and J dropped 2; count of bases not matched to a gene: 10. The CDR3 is made up of 17 amino acids. The CDR3 loop reads CASGPRPSGRSTDTQYF. In DNA form, the CDR3 reads TGTGCTAGTGGTCCTCGCCCTAGCGGGAGATCCACAGATACGCAGTATTTT.

This clone was recorded a few times. The V gene is TRBV7-9, the J gene TRBJ1-4, with D uncertain. The CDR3 totals 14 residues. CDR1 and CDR2 (germline): SEHNR, FQNEAQ (reference sequence). Trimming shortened V by 7 bases and J by 0 bases, and 9 bases separated the two germline ends. The CDR3 DNA is TGTGCCAGCACTATGGGTGCAACTAATGAAAAACTGTTTTTT. It is translated as CASTMGATNEKLFF.

The genes are TRBV19 and TRBJ2-1; 8 nucleotides agree with TRBD2. Germline trimming cut 5 bases from V and 9 bases from J; bases unmatched to any gene: 3. The CDR3 contains 12 residues. CDR1 and CDR2 from the germline V gene are LNHDA and SQIVND (reference sequence). CDR3 in amino acids: CASSRGGGEQFF. The CDR3 coding sequence is TGTGCCAGTAGTCGGGGGGGCGGTGAGCAGTTCTTC.

Points on this clone: The junction departs from the called germline gene at one end, perhaps through a read error. The chain links TRBV18 to TRBJ2-3, with D perhaps matching TRBD2 (6 bases). CDR3 length equals 14 residues. Germline V gene sequence: CDR1 KGHSH, CDR2 LQKENI. The CDR3 nucleotides are TGTGCCAGCTCACCACCGGGACTCACAAATACGCAGTATTTT. Encoded protein: CASSPPGLTNTQYF.

The chain uses TRBV29-1 and TRBJ2-3, with D possibly TRBD2 on 5 matching bases. CDR3 length: 14 amino acids. V lost 6 bases and J 0 bases, leaving 13 bases between the germline ends. The germline V gene encodes CDR1 SQVTM and CDR2 ANQGSEA. CDR3 sequence: CSVDSDGSTDTQYF. Written as DNA, the CDR3 is TGCAGCGTGGACTCGGACGGTAGCACAGATACGCAGTATTTT.

The CDR3 loop reads CASSVGGVTTDTQYF. The CDR3 DNA follows: TGTGCCAGCAGCGTCGGGGGAGTAACAACAGATACGCAGTATTTT. The V call is TRBV4-2, the J call TRBJ2-3; D possibly corresponds to TRBD2 (6 bases). The CDR3 sequence is 15 residues long. CDR1 is LGHNA, CDR2 YNFKEQ, per germline. Deletions cut 5 bases from V and 3 bases from J, with 15 bases between.

The table lists this clone with a count of one. The chain uses TRBV9 and TRBJ2-1; TRBD2 agrees at 11 bases. Germline lookup yields CDR1 SGDLS and CDR2 YYNGEE. CDR3 size: 17 residues. V was clipped by 3 bases and J by 3 bases; unmatched bases: 8. This CDR3 is CASSGRFGTSGYNEQFF. The CDR3 bases are TGTGCCAGCAGCGGTAGATTTGGGACTAGCGGCTACAATGAGCAGTTCTTC.

The chain has TRBV10-3 and TRBJ1-5; D not resolved. The CDR3 spans 12 residues. Germline lookup yields CDR1 ENHRY and CDR2 SYGVKD. V lost 3 bases, J lost 6 bases, and 6 bases lay in between. The CDR3 sequence is CAISEEFQPQHF. The DNA for the CDR3 is TGTGCCATCAGTGAAGAGTTTCAGCCCCAGCATTTT.

This sequence joins TRBV7-9 and TRBJ2-1; D may correspond to TRBD1 or TRBD2 (5 bases each). The CDR3 loop spans 16 amino acids. CDR1 is SEHNR and CDR2 is FQNEAQ in the germline V gene (reference sequence). Trimming cost V 3 bases and J 6 bases, with 18 bases left between them. CDR3: CASSFDLGPYGNEQFF. The CDR3 DNA reads TGTGCCAGCAGCTTTGATTTGGGACCCTACGGCAATGAGCAGTTCTTC.

This clone has only a few counts. The chain couples TRBV18 to TRBJ1-2; D uncertain. The CDR3 is 16 residues long. Germline CDR1 reads KGHSH; CDR2 reads LQKENI. Trimming shortened V by 2 bases and J by 7 bases, and 20 bases separated the two germline ends. For the CDR3, the DNA is TGTGCCAGCTCACCAAAGCCCGGCTGGGGAAGTCGTGGCTACACCTTC. This gives the protein CASSPKPGWGSRGYTF. The whole variable domain, remainder taken from reference TRBV18 and TRBJ1-2, is NAGVMQNPRHLVRRRGQEARLRCSPMKGHSHVYWYRQLPEEGLKFMVYLQKENIIDESGMPKERFSAEFPKEGPSILRIQQVVRGDSAAYFCASSPKPGWGSRGYTFGSGTRLTVV.

The CDR3 DNA reads as TGTGCCACCCGGGATCACCTGAGCACAGATACGCAGTATTTT. Its translation is CATRDHLSTDTQYF. The genes are TRBV15 and TRBJ2-3; D may be TRBD2 (5 bases). V lost 8 bases to trimming and J lost 0 bases, with 12 bases between them. This CDR3 region has 14 residues. The germline gives CDR1 LNHNV, CDR2 YYDKDF (reference sequence).

V gene TRBV5-1 combines with J gene TRBJ2-5; 10 bases are a match to TRBD1. CDR3 size: 14 residues. The V gene's germline CDR1 is SGHRS and CDR2 YFSETQ. Trimming took 4 bases from V and 4 from J; bases not matched to a gene: 4. CDR3 DNA: TGCGCCAGCAGCACGGGGGACAGGGGAGAGACCCAGTACTTC. It translates to CASSTGDRGETQYF.

This clone showed up just a few times. The CDR3 DNA reads TGTGCCACCAGCAGCACTACCGGGACAGGGACTGGAAACACCATATATTTT. Protein product: CATSSTTGTGTGNTIYF. This chain joins TRBV15 and TRBJ1-3, with TRBD1 matching over 9 bases. The junction had 8 bases not matched to a gene; V was cut back by 3 bases and J by 2 bases. Germline CDR1 is LNHNV and CDR2 is YYDKDF (reference sequence). This CDR3 has 17 residues.

The chain has TRBV5-4 and TRBJ1-6, with 10 bases that match TRBD1. The germline CDR1 and CDR2 sequences are SGHNT and YYREEE (reference sequence). The CDR3 has 15 residues. Unmatched junction bases numbered 6, after V lost 5 bases and J lost 7 bases. The CDR3 DNA is TGTGCCAGCAGGACAGGGGGCTCTTTGAATTCACCCCTCCACTTT. It yields the protein CASRTGGSLNSPLHF.

V and J are TRBV7-9 and TRBJ1-1; no clear D. V was shortened by 1 base and J by 10 bases, with 10 bases between the two germline ends. The CDR3 has 12 amino acids. The germline CDR1 and CDR2 sequences are SEHNR and FQNEAQ (reference sequence). CDR3 bases: TGTGCCAGCAGCTTAGGAGGTCCGGGAGCTTTCTTT. It codes for CASSLGGPGAFF. The variable domain in full, completed from reference TRBV7-9 and TRBJ1-1, reads DTGVSQNPRHKITKRGQNVTFRCDPISEHNRLYWYRQTLGQGPEFLTYFQNEAQLEKSRLLSDRFSAERPKGSFSTLEIQRTEQGDSAMYLCASSLGGPGAFFGQGTRLTVV.

The chain couples TRBV2 to TRBJ2-7; 7 nucleotides agree with TRBD1. V trimming: 7 bases; J trimming: 6 bases; junction bases outside the gene matches: 12. The CDR3 consists of 14 residues. CDR1 is SNHLY, CDR2 FYNNEI, per germline. The DNA for the CDR3 is TGTGCCAGCACTTCGGGACAGTTAGTGAGCGAGCAGTACGTC. This codes for CASTSGQLVSEQYV.

V gene TRBV19 combines with J gene TRBJ1-5; TRBD1 matches 8 bases. Germline V gene sequence: CDR1 LNHDA, CDR2 SQIVND (reference sequence). Trimming at V came to 5 bases and at J to 0 bases, leaving 6 bases not matched to a gene. The CDR3 length is 16 residues. The CDR3 region has the DNA TGTGCCAGTAGTCCGAGACAGGGGAGTAGCAATCAGCCCCAGCATTTT. Translated: CASSPRQGSSNQPQHF.

The V call is TRBV27, the J call TRBJ2-1; 7 nucleotides align to TRBD1. The germline gives CDR1 MNHEY, CDR2 SMNVEV (reference sequence). V was pared by 6 bases and J by 9 bases, with 17 bases of the junction left unmatched. This CDR3 comprises 16 residues. The CDR3 sequence: CASSPSGQDGFSEQFF. In nucleotides, the CDR3 is TGTGCCAGCAGCCCCTCCGGACAGGACGGCTTTAGTGAGCAGTTCTTC.

This rearrangement joins TRBV15 to TRBJ1-2; D unclear. V lost 5 bases, J lost 4 bases, and 8 bases lay in between. CDR1 LNHNV and CDR2 YYDKDF come from the germline V gene (reference sequence). This CDR3 is built from 12 residues. The CDR3 region is CATSSSTYGYTF. The CDR3 bases are TGTGCCACCAGCTCCAGTACCTATGGCTACACCTTC.

This clone was observed once. The gene calls are TRBV6-5 and TRBJ2-1, with 11 nucleotides matching TRBD2. CDR1 MNHEY and CDR2 SVGAGI come from the germline V gene. The CDR3 covers 15 residues. The ends lost 4 bases at V and 8 bases at J; junction bases unmatched: 7. CDR3 sequence reads: CASSFATSGKDEQFF. The CDR3 nucleotides read TGTGCCAGCAGTTTTGCGACTAGCGGGAAGGATGAGCAGTTCTTC.

The chain couples TRBV19 to TRBJ1-6; 9 bases are shared with TRBD1. CDR3 size: 14 residues. The germline V gene has CDR1 LNHDA and CDR2 SQIVND (reference sequence). The J segment lost 7 bases and the V segment lost 6 bases, leaving 4 bases of the junction unmatched. In DNA form, the CDR3 reads TGTGCCAGTAGAGAAGGACAGGGGAATTCACCCCTCCACTTT. Encoded protein: CASREGQGNSPLHF.

In its sample, this clone was seen a few times. This sequence joins TRBV2 and TRBJ1-1; the D is unclear. The CDR3 runs to 12 residues. Trimming took 5 bases from V and 8 from J, leaving 12 bases between them. Germline lookup yields CDR1 SNHLY and CDR2 FYNNEI. The CDR3 coding sequence is TGTGCCAGCAGTCCCCATGGGGAGGAAGCTTTCTTT. Its translation: CASSPHGEEAFF.

The gene calls are TRBV7-2 and TRBJ1-3; no clear D gene. CDR1 SGHTA and CDR2 FQGNSA come from the germline V gene. The CDR3 spans 13 residues. V was trimmed by 5 bases and J by 3 bases, leaving 8 bases between them. The DNA for the CDR3 is TGTGCCAGCAGCCGTGTTAATGGAAACACCATATATTTT. It translates to CASSRVNGNTIYF.

The gene calls are TRBV18 and TRBJ1-3, with TRBD1 matching over 7 bases. After removal of 4 bases from V and 7 bases from J, the junction contained 7 bases not matched to a gene. The CDR3 contains 14 residues. From germline, CDR1 is KGHSH and CDR2 LQKENI. As DNA, the CDR3 is TGTGCCAGCTCACTCCGACAGGGTCCTAACACCATATATTTT. Translation gives CASSLRQGPNTIYF.

A few counts support this clone. The chain carries TRBV19 and TRBJ2-5, with a possible D match to TRBD1 (6 bases). Trimming pared 6 bases from V and 2 bases from J, leaving 10 bases between. The CDR3 is made up of 13 amino acids. Germline V gene data show CDR1 as LNHDA and CDR2 as SQIVND (reference sequence). The CDR3 DNA is TGTGCCAGTAGCGGGACAAGACAAGAGACCCAGTACTTC. Translation gives CASSGTRQETQYF.